This T cell receptor (beta chain) was sequenced during a study of CD8 T cells in Susac syndrome (dated by TCRdb to the late 2010s). Turning to the overall study: Repertoire sequencing was used to test whether CD8+ T cell activation and differentiation in Susac syndrome was antigen driven.

RNA was extracted with the RNeasy kit and about 0.5 to 1 ug was reverse transcribed using random hexamers. The immunoSEQ multiplex PCR assay, covering 54 Vbeta and 13 Jbeta segments, was used to amplify TCR beta CDR3 regions. Bias from PCR amplification was corrected by using a synthetic template baseline for primer optimization and for computational correction. Turning to the authors' computational methods: Only productive sequences were kept, with reads annotated to V, D and J genes according to IMGT and analyzed in immunoSEQ Analyzer. Clonality was computed as one minus Shannon entropy normalized by log2 of the number of productive unique sequences. Public and private clones were assessed among the 100 most prevalent clones of each patient and control. Susac-specific clones were defined as absent from healthy and MS cohorts, 850 to 1,300 published viral clones and other ImmuneACCESS disease sequences. TCRdb ran its own pipeline on the public reads, namely fastp trimming at Q25 and MiXCR clone calling, and kept in-frame beta chains. Entries that share a CDR3 protein sequence are merged under the most common genes and DNA. In this record, the V and J calls reflect TCRdb's handling and not the investigators' own analysis. The sample table contains approximately 71,000 distinct CDR3 sequences; only one count was recorded for 95% to 96% of them. Over 0.09% of the sample lies in the top ten.

Peripheral blood CD8+ and CD4+ T cells from healthy donors, Susac syndrome patients and multiple sclerosis patients were profiled by high-throughput TCR beta sequencing. Treatment-naive patients with stable or active relapsing-remitting disease fulfilling revised McDonald criteria were used as multiple sclerosis controls. Bulk CD8+ and CD4+ T cells were purified magnetically by negative isolation, whereas CD8+ TEMRA cells were enriched by FACS. Blood was drawn into EDTA tubes, processed within 24 hours, and PBMCs were isolated by density gradient centrifugation. PBMCs destined for TCR sequencing were cryopreserved in liquid nitrogen and later thawed in a 37 °C water bath. The sorted or isolated CD4+, CD8+ and CD8+ TEMRA cells reached a purity of at least 90%. The full study reports these points: The number of individuals in the TCR sequencing and HLA analysis was recognized as being relatively small.

CDR1 is given as SNHLY and CDR2 as FYNNEI, both from the germline V gene. Taken from cysteine to phenylalanine, the CDR3 has 11 residues. The sequence is cut down to CDR3 DNA, 33 bases in frame from base 1. Deletion took 1 base off V and 6 bases off J, with a span of 4 bases between the germline ends. Turning to this clonotype: This clone's antigen is unknown. The record has no base qualities; no much larger clone is one base away.

The origin of this receptor is a human donor with multiple sclerosis. The chain links TRBV2 with TRBJ2-7, with the D gene not confidently named. Sequencing was performed on CD4+ T cells from PBMCs. The nucleotide sequence is TGTGCCAGCAGTGAAGGACTCGAGCAGTACTTC. Protein translation: CASSEGLEQYF.